These T cell receptor beta chains were read from a single sample in a study of blood T cell repertoires in COVID-19. The table came from immunoSEQ multiplex PCR; TCRdb's copy has only in-frame clones and leaves some out. The sample holds about 400,000 clones, roughly 89% seen once. The specimen was PBMCs or T cells enriched from blood (not recorded which). Every receptor here comes from a woman under 40 who had recovered from COVID-19. The CDR3 runs from the conserved cysteine through the conserved F or W. D genes are given only for firm matches. The size of a clone is reported for some rows only, either as once, few or many, or as a class for expanded clones.

V gene	J gene	clone size	D gene	CDR3 protein	CDR3 DNA
TRBV5-1	TRBJ2-4	NA	TRBD2	CASSLTSGTAAKNIQYF	TGCGCCAGCAGCTTGACTAGCGGGACCGCAGCCAAAAACATTCAGTACTTC
TRBV7-2	TRBJ2-7	NA	TRBD1	CASSQRQGEQYF	TGTGCCAGCAGCCAAAGACAGGGCGAGCAGTACTTC
TRBV6-6	TRBJ1-4	NA	TRBD1	CASSFPGTENEKLFF	TGTGCCAGCAGTTTCCCCGGGACAGAAAATGAAAAACTGTTTTTT
TRBV2	TRBJ1-5	NA	NA	CASRGVAIELPQHF	TGTGCCAGCAGAGGGGTCGCTATCGAACTGCCCCAGCATTTT
TRBV25-1	TRBJ1-2	once	NA	CASSGQKNYGYTF	TGTGCCAGCTCTGGACAGAAAAACTATGGCTACACCTTC
TRBV7-2	TRBJ1-2	NA	NA	CASSLASANYGYTF	TGTGCCAGCAGCTTAGCTTCCGCGAACTATGGCTACACCTTC
TRBV28	TRBJ1-4	NA	NA	CASSFWTEPLLRVEKLFF	TGTGCCAGCAGTTTCTGGACAGAACCACTGCTTCGGGTTGAAAAACTGTTTTTT
TRBV7-8	TRBJ1-4	NA	TRBD1	CASSLRTGWSEKGKLFF	TGTGCCAGCAGCTTACGGACAGGGTGGTCCGAGAAAGGAAAACTGTTTTTT
TRBV29-1	TRBJ2-7	NA	NA	CSVAQGPYEQYF	TGCAGCGTTGCACAGGGTCCCTACGAGCAGTACTTC
TRBV6-5	TRBJ1-4	NA	NA	CASSREIRNEKLFF	TGTGCCAGCAGTCGGGAAATTCGGAATGAAAAACTGTTTTTT
TRBV18	TRBJ2-7	NA	TRBD1	CASSQRTGNEQYF	TGTGCCAGCTCTCAACGGACAGGGAACGAGCAGTACTTC
TRBV15	TRBJ1-2	NA	NA	CATSRGYQTVNYGYTF	TGTGCCACCAGCAGAGGATATCAAACAGTCAACTATGGCTACACCTTC
TRBV5-1	TRBJ2-3	NA	TRBD2	CASSLFLAGDPDTQYF	TGCGCCAGCAGCTTGTTCCTAGCGGGAGATCCAGATACGCAGTATTTT
TRBV7-9	TRBJ2-7	NA	TRBD1	CASSLRAGTGAYEQYF	TGTGCCAGCAGCTTACGCGCCGGGACAGGGGCCTACGAGCAGTACTTC
TRBV6-1	TRBJ2-1	NA	NA	CASSDSRMLYNEQFF	TGTGCCAGCAGTGATAGTCGAATGCTCTACAATGAGCAGTTCTTC
TRBV30	TRBJ1-1	NA	NA	CAWVLGGRTEAFF	TGTGCCTGGGTCCTAGGAGGGCGCACTGAAGCTTTCTTT
TRBV5-4	TRBJ1-4	NA	NA	CASSLATPSRGTNEKLFF	TGTGCCAGCAGCTTGGCGACGCCGTCCCGGGGGACTAATGAAAAACTGTTTTTT
TRBV29-1	TRBJ2-7	few	TRBD1	CSVRQGMNQYEQYF	TGCAGCGTTCGACAGGGGATGAATCAATACGAGCAGTACTTC
TRBV27	TRBJ2-1	NA	NA	CASSLASEYNEQFF	TGTGCCAGCAGTTTAGCTAGCGAGTACAATGAGCAGTTCTTC
TRBV2	TRBJ2-7	NA	TRBD1	CASSSRLRQGRREQYF	TGTGCCAGCAGTTCGAGATTACGACAGGGTCGTCGCGAGCAGTACTTC
TRBV6-1	TRBJ2-5	NA	TRBD2	CASSEALLRGLAGETQYF	TGTGCCAGCAGTGAAGCGCTTCTGCGGGGACTAGCTGGAGAGACCCAGTACTTC
TRBV9	TRBJ1-2	NA	TRBD1	CASSTPGTGLYGYTF	TGTGCCAGCAGCACACCCGGGACAGGGTTATATGGCTACACCTTC
TRBV4-1	TRBJ1-5	NA	NA	CASSQDRGLNQPQHF	TGCGCCAGCAGCCAAGATAGGGGCTTGAATCAGCCCCAGCATTTT
TRBV6-1	TRBJ1-5	NA	NA	CASSEAGRGGQPQHF	TGTGCCAGCAGTGAAGCAGGCCGGGGGGGTCAGCCCCAGCATTTT